These T cell receptor beta chains were read from a single sample in a study of post-analysis software for immune sequencing data. TCRdb re-analysed the PCR reads in MiXCR, keeping a single row per CDR3 protein. The data show approximately 660,000 distinct CDR3 sequences, 55% to 60% seen once. The material sequenced was blood. The receptors derive from a girl aged 2 to 9 with multiple sclerosis. Both conserved end residues are part of each CDR3. The D gene is left open where the match is weak. Rows may omit the clone size; those that give it use once, few, many or a size class.

d_call clone_size j_call v_call cdr3_length cdr3_nt cdr3_aa
NA NA TRBJ2-1 TRBV12-3/TRBV12-4 12 TGTGCCAGCAGCTCCGACTCGAGTGAGCAGTTCTTC CASSSDSSEQFF
NA few TRBJ2-1 TRBV7-2 15 TGTGCCAGCAGCTTAGAGTTGGGGCAGGCTAATGAGCAGTTCTTC CASSLELGQANEQFF
NA NA TRBJ2-2 TRBV5-5 15 TGTGCCAGCAGCGCAGGGACATCATATACCGGGGAGCTGTTTTTT CASSAGTSYTGELFF
NA NA TRBJ2-7 TRBV5-1 14 TGCGCCAGCAGCGTTCCGGACAATTCCTACGAGCAGTACTTC CASSVPDNSYEQYF
TRBD1 NA TRBJ2-5 TRBV28 16 TGTGCCAGCAGTTTAGGGACAGGGGGCCGCCAAGAGACCCAGTACTTC CASSLGTGGRQETQYF
NA few TRBJ2-1 TRBV7-8 16 TGTGCCAGCGACAGACTAGTGGCGCCCCCCTACAATGAGCAGTTCTTC CASDRLVAPPYNEQFF
TRBD2 few TRBJ2-1 TRBV11-2 17 TGTGCCAGCAGCTCAGGGACTAGCGGGAGACTCTACAATGAGCAGTTCTTC CASSSGTSGRLYNEQFF
NA NA TRBJ2-3 TRBV12-3/TRBV12-4 14 TGTGCCAGCAGTTTAAAAGCGGTGACAGATACGCAGTATTTT CASSLKAVTDTQYF
NA NA TRBJ2-5 TRBV29-1 15 TGCAGCGTTGTAAGCCCGCGGGGGCGTTATGAGACCCAGTACTTC CSVVSPRGRYETQYF
NA NA TRBJ2-7 TRBV10-3 12 TGTGCCATCAGTGAGAAGCCCTACGAGCAGTACTTC CAISEKPYEQYF
TRBD1 NA TRBJ2-1 TRBV5-1 15 TGCGCCAGCAGCGATCTGGGACAGGGGTTCCATGAGCAGTTCTTC CASSDLGQGFHEQFF
NA NA TRBJ1-2 TRBV6-6 12 TGTGCCAGCAGTTACGACAGGAATGGCTACACCTTC CASSYDRNGYTF
NA NA TRBJ1-2 TRBV5-1 14 TGCGCCAGCAGCTTGGCGGAGGGGTTAAGTGGCTACACCTTC CASSLAEGLSGYTF
NA once TRBJ2-3 TRBV2 15 TGTGCCAGCAGCATGACAGGAGCCCACACAGATACGCAGTATTTT CASSMTGAHTDTQYF
NA NA TRBJ1-6 TRBV7-2 14 TGTGCCTGCAGCGGCCGGGGCACTAATTCACCCCTCCACTTT CACSGRGTNSPLHF
NA few TRBJ1-1 TRBV10-3 15 TGTGCCATCAGTGGAACAGGGAAGGCGAACACTGAAGCTTTCTTT CAISGTGKANTEAFF
NA NA TRBJ1-6 TRBV3-1 15 TGTGCCAGCAGCCCTTCCGAGGATTCCCGGTCATCCCTCCACTTT CASSPSEDSRSSLHF
NA NA TRBJ2-4 TRBV30 15 TGTGCCTGGAGTGTAAGGAGGGGGCCCACTACGCCGCAGTACTTC CAWSVRRGPTTPQYF
NA NA TRBJ2-7 TRBV5-5 15 TGTGCCAGCAGCTTAGACAGTCGAGAAACCTACGAGCAGTACTTC CASSLDSRETYEQYF
NA NA TRBJ2-6 TRBV7-2 15 TGTGCCAGCAGCTCTTCAGGGTTCGGGGCCAACGTCCTGACTTTC CASSSSGFGANVLTF
NA few TRBJ2-1 TRBV2 12 TGTGCCAGCAGACCTGACTATGACGAGCAGTTCTTC CASRPDYDEQFF
TRBD2 NA TRBJ2-5 TRBV12-3/TRBV12-4 16 TGTGCCAGCAGTTTCGGGGCGGGGGAGGGCCAAGAGACCCAGTACTTC CASSFGAGEGQETQYF
NA few TRBJ2-5 TRBV4-2 14 TGTGCCAGCAGCCAAGGACAGGGAGGCGAGACCCAGTACTTC CASSQGQGGETQYF
NA few TRBJ2-1 TRBV25-1 14 TGTGCCAGCCTAGGGGCAGGGGCCTACAATGAGCAGTTCTTC CASLGAGAYNEQFF
TRBD1 NA TRBJ1-1 TRBV5-5 14 TGTGCCAGCAGCCACGGGACAGGGACCACTGAAGCTTTCTTT CASSHGTGTTEAFF
NA NA TRBJ2-3 TRBV7-2 16 TGTGCCAGCAGCTCCATGGGGGCTAGCAGGACGGATACGCAGTATTTT CASSSMGASRTDTQYF
NA NA TRBJ1-2 TRBV5-1 13 TGCGCCAGCAGGAGGGCAGAAGACTATGGCTACACCTTC CASRRAEDYGYTF
NA NA TRBJ2-1 TRBV6-2/TRBV6-3 13 TGTGCCAGCAGTAGGACTAGGGACAATGAGCAGTCCTTC CASSRTRDNEQSF
TRBD2 few TRBJ2-7 TRBV4-2 19 TGTGCCAGCAGCCCAGAAAGCGGACTAGCTCCGACTGGTAACTACGAGCAGTACTTC CASSPESGLAPTGNYEQYF
TRBD1 NA TRBJ2-5 TRBV29-1 13 TGCAGCGTAGGACCAGGGGGCCTAGAGACCCAGTACTTC CSVGPGGLETQYF
NA NA TRBJ1-2 TRBV12-3/TRBV12-4 12 TGTGCCAGCTCCAGAGGGCCGGATGGCTACACCTTC CASSRGPDGYTF
NA few TRBJ1-1 TRBV29-1 12 TGCAGCTTTGTTTGGGAGGGGACTGAAGCTTTCTTT CSFVWEGTEAFF
TRBD2 NA TRBJ2-7 TRBV20-1 12 TGCAGTGCTAGCCGACTAGCGGACGAGCAGTACTTC CSASRLADEQYF
NA many TRBJ2-7 TRBV20-1 14 TGCAGTGCTAGAGATCACTTGCTACCCGTTGAGCAGTACTTC CSARDHLLPVEQYF
NA NA TRBJ1-2 TRBV14 15 TGTGCCAGCAGCCCTCCCTACGGGTCAGATTATGGCTACACCTTC CASSPPYGSDYGYTF
TRBD1 few TRBJ1-1 TRBV10-3 15 TGTGCCATCAGTGAGAGACAGGGGATGAACACTGAAGCTTTCTTT CAISERQGMNTEAFF
TRBD1 NA TRBJ2-1 TRBV7-6 15 TGTGCCAGCGCCCCGACAGGGAGCTCCTACAATGAGCAGTTCTTC CASAPTGSSYNEQFF
NA NA TRBJ2-1 TRBV24-1 15 TGTGCCACCAGTGACCCCCTAGACTCGTACAATGAGCAGTTCTTC CATSDPLDSYNEQFF
TRBD2 NA TRBJ2-7 TRBV14 18 TGTGCCAGCAGCCCTTTCGGGCGGGAGGGCCCTGGGTATTACGAGCAGTACTTC CASSPFGREGPGYYEQYF
TRBD1 NA TRBJ2-1 TRBV29-1 13 TGCAGCACCCAGGGGGAGAGAGTCAATGAGCAGTTCTTC CSTQGERVNEQFF
TRBD2 once TRBJ2-5 TRBV20-1 15 TGCAGTGCTACCCCGACTAGCGGGCACCAAGAGACCCAGTACTTC CSATPTSGHQETQYF
TRBD2 few TRBJ2-1 TRBV6-6 15 TGTGCCAGCAAATCGGATGCGGGGGTATACAATGAGCAGTTCTTC CASKSDAGVYNEQFF
TRBD1 NA TRBJ1-2 TRBV5-6 13 TGTGCCAGCAGCCCCGCAGGGGGGCATGGCTACACCTTC CASSPAGGHGYTF
TRBD2 few TRBJ2-7 TRBV18 15 TGTGCCAGCTCGGCGACTAGCGGGGGATACAATGAGCAGTACTTC CASSATSGGYNEQYF
NA few TRBJ2-3 TRBV9 13 TGTGCCAGCAGCCCCCAGGGCCCAGATACGCAGTATTTT CASSPQGPDTQYF
NA NA TRBJ1-2 TRBV29-1 12 TGCAGCGTGCGGACAGCCGGCTACGGCTACGCCTTC CSVRTAGYGYAF
NA NA TRBJ2-2 TRBV12-3/TRBV12-4 15 TGTGCCAGCAGTGACTCAGGCAGGAACACCGGGGAGCTGTTTTTT CASSDSGRNTGELFF
TRBD1 NA TRBJ1-2 TRBV18 17 TGTGCCAGCTCACCATTGGGGGGACAGTCAAACCGCTATGGCTACACCTTC CASSPLGGQSNRYGYTF
NA NA TRBJ2-2 TRBV11-2 17 TGTGCCAGCAGCTTAGTAGGTGGAAGAGTAATCACCGGGGAGCTGTTTTTT CASSLVGGRVITGELFF